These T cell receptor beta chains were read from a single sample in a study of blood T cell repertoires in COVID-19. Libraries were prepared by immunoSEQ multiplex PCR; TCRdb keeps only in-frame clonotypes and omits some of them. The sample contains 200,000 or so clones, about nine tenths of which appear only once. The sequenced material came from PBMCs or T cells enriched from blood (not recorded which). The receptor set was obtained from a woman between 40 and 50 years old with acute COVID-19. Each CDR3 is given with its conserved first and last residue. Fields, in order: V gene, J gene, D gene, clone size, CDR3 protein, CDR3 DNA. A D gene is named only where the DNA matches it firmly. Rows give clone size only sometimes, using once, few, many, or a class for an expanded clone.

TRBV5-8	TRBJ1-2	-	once	CASSSLVGSGYGYTF	TGTGCCAGCAGCTCACTCGTCGGATCCGGGTACGGCTACACCTTC
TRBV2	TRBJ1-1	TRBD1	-	CASRRDRATEAFF	TGTGCCAGCAGGAGAGACAGGGCCACTGAAGCTTTCTTT
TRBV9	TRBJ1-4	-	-	CASSVAGNPEKLFF	TGTGCCAGCAGCGTAGCCGGGAATCCTGAAAAACTGTTTTTT
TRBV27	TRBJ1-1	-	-	CASSPPILGARAFF	TGTGCCAGCAGTCCCCCGATTTTGGGGGCGAGGGCTTTCTTT
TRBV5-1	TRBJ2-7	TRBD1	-	CASRPRTGPSYEQYF	TGCGCCAGCAGACCGAGGACAGGTCCCTCCTACGAGCAGTACTTC
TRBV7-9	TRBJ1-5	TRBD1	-	CASSIQGDNQPQHF	TGTGCCAGCAGCATACAGGGGGACAATCAGCCCCAGCATTTT
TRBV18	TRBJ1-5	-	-	CASSPGGGNQPQHF	TGTGCCAGCTCACCCGGGGGGGGCAATCAGCCCCAGCATTTT
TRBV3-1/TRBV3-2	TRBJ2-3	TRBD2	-	CASSQGLLAGLDTDTQYF	TGTGCCAGCAGCCAAGGTCTTCTAGCGGGCCTGGACACAGATACGCAGTATTTT
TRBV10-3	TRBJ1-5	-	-	CAISEGASNQPQHF	TGTGCCATCAGTGAGGGAGCAAGCAATCAGCCCCAGCATTTT
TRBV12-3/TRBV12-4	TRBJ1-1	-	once	CASSFTPNTEAFF	TGTGCCAGCAGTTTTACACCTAACACTGAAGCTTTCTTT
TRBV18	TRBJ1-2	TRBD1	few	CASSPPGQPTMANGYTF	TGTGCCAGCTCACCACCGGGACAGCCTACTATGGCTAATGGCTACACCTTC
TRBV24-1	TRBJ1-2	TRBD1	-	CATSGVTTGGGYTF	TGTGCCACCAGCGGGGTGACGACAGGGGGAGGCTACACCTTC
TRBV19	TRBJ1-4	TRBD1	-	CASSVRTGWNEKLFF	TGTGCCAGTAGTGTCCGGACAGGGTGGAATGAAAAACTGTTTTTT
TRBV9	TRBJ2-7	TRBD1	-	CASSPLRGTGIYEQYF	TGTGCCAGCAGCCCTCTCCGCGGGACAGGGATCTACGAGCAGTACTTC
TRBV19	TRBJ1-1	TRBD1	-	CASRGDRDRTEAFF	TGTGCCAGTAGGGGGGACAGGGATAGGACTGAAGCTTTCTTT
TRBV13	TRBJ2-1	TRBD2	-	CASSLLAGGLNNEQFF	TGTGCCAGCAGCCTTCTAGCGGGGGGGCTGAACAATGAGCAGTTCTTC
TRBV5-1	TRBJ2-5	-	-	CASSANREETQYF	TGCGCCAGCAGCGCGAACAGGGAGGAGACCCAGTACTTC